These T cell receptor beta chains were read from a single sample in a study of cytomegalovirus exposure and HLA in healthy donors. Here immunoSEQ multiplex PCR was the method, and the copy in TCRdb shows in-frame clones only, minus some. This sample has some 200,000 clones, with about 9% found just once. Sequenced: PBMCs. These receptors were collected from a woman aged 25 to 39 in good health and CMV-seropositive. The CDR3 runs from the conserved cysteine through the conserved F or W. D genes are given only for firm matches. A row's size may be missing; if present it is once, few, many or a size class.

TGTGCCAGTAGCTTGACAGGGGTCAATCAGCCCCAGCATTTT	CASSLTGVNQPQHF	14	TRBJ1-5	TRBV19	TRBD1	-
TGTGCCAGCTCACCCCTGGGACAGGCAGTCGACGCTTTCTTT	CASSPLGQAVDAFF	14	TRBJ1-1	TRBV18	TRBD1	few
TGTGCCTGGAGTTTCTCGGGACACGGCGTGCACGAGCAGTACTTC	CAWSFSGHGVHEQYF	15	TRBJ2-7	TRBV30	-	-
TGTGCCAGCAGCCGGGAACAGAACACCGGGGAGCTGTTTTTT	CASSREQNTGELFF	14	TRBJ2-2	TRBV7-6	-	-
TGTGCCATCAGTGAGAGGGGTGGCGAGACCCAGTACTTC	CAISERGGETQYF	13	TRBJ2-5	TRBV10-3	-	few
TGTGCCAGCAGCTTAGGAGTAGCGGGAGGGCCGGACAATGAGCAGTTCTTC	CASSLGVAGGPDNEQFF	17	TRBJ2-1	TRBV11-3	TRBD2	-
TGTGCCAGCAGCCTCCGGGACAGGTCCTACAATGAGCAGTTCTTC	CASSLRDRSYNEQFF	15	TRBJ2-1	TRBV7-3	TRBD1	few
TGCAGTGCGCAAGACTATTATACGCAGTATTTT	CSAQDYYTQYF	11	TRBJ2-3	TRBV20-1	-	-
TGCGCCAGCAGCCAAGAAGGGACTCGGGAGGGGGAGCAGTACTTC	CASSQEGTREGEQYF	15	TRBJ2-7	TRBV4-1	TRBD2	few
TGTGCCAGCAGTGGAGGGAGCACTGAAGCTTTCTTT	CASSGGSTEAFF	12	TRBJ1-1	TRBV2	-	few
TGTGCCAGCAGTTACGGACAGGAGATCTACAATGAGCAGTTCTTC	CASSYGQEIYNEQFF	15	TRBJ2-1	TRBV6-5	TRBD1	-
TGTGCCAGCAGCTCTCCAGTTAGCGGTAATGAGCAGTTCTTC	CASSSPVSGNEQFF	14	TRBJ2-1	TRBV11-2	-	-
TGTGCCAGTAGTATACTAGCGAGCCCAAGGGAGCAGTACTTC	CASSILASPREQYF	14	TRBJ2-7	TRBV19	-	-
TGTGCCTGTCAACCCGGCACCGGGGAGCTGTTTTTT	CACQPGTGELFF	12	TRBJ2-2	TRBV30	-	few
TGTGCCAGTAGTATACAGGGTTTTAGCACCGGGGAGCTGTTTTTT	CASSIQGFSTGELFF	15	TRBJ2-2	TRBV19	-	-
TGCGCCAGCAGCTTGGGCGCGGGGATACAAGAGACCCAGTACTTC	CASSLGAGIQETQYF	15	TRBJ2-5	TRBV5-1	-	few
TGTGCCAGCAGCTTCCTAGCGGGAGAGGCCCCCTACAATGAGCAGTTCTTC	CASSFLAGEAPYNEQFF	17	TRBJ2-1	TRBV7-9	TRBD2	-
TGCGCCAGCAGCTTGGGCGAAGAGACCCAGTACTTC	CASSLGEETQYF	12	TRBJ2-5	TRBV5-1	-	-
TGTGCCTGGAGTGTAGGACTTAGCACAGATACGCAGTATTTT	CAWSVGLSTDTQYF	14	TRBJ2-3	TRBV30	-	few
TGTGCCTGGGCTAACAATGAGCAGTTCTTC	CAWANNEQFF	10	TRBJ2-1	TRBV30	-	few
TGTGCCTGGTGGGGGACACCTTATAGCACAGATACGCAGTATTTT	CAWWGTPYSTDTQYF	15	TRBJ2-3	TRBV30	-	-
TGTGCCAGCAGCTTGGTCGTGACTAGCGTCGTAAATGAGCAGTTCTTC	CASSLVVTSVVNEQFF	16	TRBJ2-1	TRBV5-6	TRBD2	few
TGTGCCAGCACCATGGGACTAGCCAAAAACATTCAGTACTTC	CASTMGLAKNIQYF	14	TRBJ2-4	TRBV5-6	-	few
TGCGCCAGCAGCCAGACTAGCGGGAGGCCCTACGAGCAGTACTTC	CASSQTSGRPYEQYF	15	TRBJ2-7	TRBV4-1	TRBD2	-
TGTGCCAGCATTAGACAGGGACCAGATACGCAGTATTTT	CASIRQGPDTQYF	13	TRBJ2-3	TRBV2	TRBD1	few
TGTGCTAGTGGTTTGGTAAGGTCCACGGGATATGGCTACACCTTC	CASGLVRSTGYGYTF	15	TRBJ1-2	TRBV12-5	-	-
TGTGCCAGCAGTGATCCAGGACAGGGTAGTACTGAAGCTTTCTTT	CASSDPGQGSTEAFF	15	TRBJ1-1	TRBV25-1	TRBD1	-
TGTGCCAGCAGCTTAGAGCACCACCCGGGCACTGAAGCTTTCTTT	CASSLEHHPGTEAFF	15	TRBJ1-1	TRBV7-2	-	few
TGTGCCAGTAGTCCAAGACAGGGGGCCACGTTGAACACTGAAGCTTTCTTT	CASSPRQGATLNTEAFF	17	TRBJ1-1	TRBV19	TRBD1	few
TGTGCCAGCAGTTTATCAGGGGGCGAAGGACAGCCCCAGCATTTT	CASSLSGGEGQPQHF	15	TRBJ1-5	TRBV27	TRBD1	-
TGTGCCAGCAGTCGGCCTAGCGTAGTTGCCGAGCAGTACTTC	CASSRPSVVAEQYF	14	TRBJ2-7	TRBV27	-	-
TGCGCCAGCAGTCAATCAAGAAGCGGCAGGTCTTTTGCACCCCTGAGGCCGGATACGCAGTATTTT	CASSQSRSGRSFAPLRPDTQYF	22	TRBJ2-3	TRBV23-1	-	few
TGTGCCAGCAGGGAAGGCCGGGACAGCTACAATGAGCAGTTCTTC	CASREGRDSYNEQFF	15	TRBJ2-1	TRBV6-1	TRBD1	-
TGTGCCAGCAGCCCGAACGGGGGCACTGAAGCTTTCTTT	CASSPNGGTEAFF	13	TRBJ1-1	TRBV14	-	-
TGTGCCAGCAGCGTCGGGACAGGGGAGACCCAGTACTTC	CASSVGTGETQYF	13	TRBJ2-5	TRBV9	TRBD1	-
TGCGCCAGCAGCCAAGGTCAGGGGAGCAATCAGCCCCAGCATTTT	CASSQGQGSNQPQHF	15	TRBJ1-5	TRBV4-1	-	-
TGTGCCAGCAGCTCTACAGGGCTGGGGAACACAGATACGCAGTATTTT	CASSSTGLGNTDTQYF	16	TRBJ2-3	TRBV11-2	-	few
TGTGCCAGCAGTGAAGCCCGAGGAGTGAGCGATGAGCAGTTCTTC	CASSEARGVSDEQFF	15	TRBJ2-1	TRBV6-1	-	few
TGTGCCCATCACAGAGCAACTAATGAAAAACTGTTTTTT	CAHHRATNEKLFF	13	TRBJ1-4	TRBV30	-	-
TGTGCCAGCAGCTTATGGCCCCCTCGCAGGCTCCACACTGAAGCTTTCTTT	CASSLWPPRRLHTEAFF	17	TRBJ1-1	TRBV11-2	-	-
TGTGCCAGCAGTGGATGGACAGTCCTGACCGGGACTAGCGGCTACGAGCAGTACTTC	CASSGWTVLTGTSGYEQYF	19	TRBJ2-7	TRBV2	TRBD2	few
TGCGCCAGCAGCCAAAGGGGACTTTTTGATGGCTACACCTTC	CASSQRGLFDGYTF	14	TRBJ1-2	TRBV5-1	-	few
TGTGCCAGCAGCTCGGGGACTAAGAGGGGCACCTACAATGAGCAGTTCTTC	CASSSGTKRGTYNEQFF	17	TRBJ2-1	TRBV7-6	TRBD2	few
TGCGCCAGCAGCTTTTACTTCAGGGGGCCGACTAACTATGGCTACACCTTC	CASSFYFRGPTNYGYTF	17	TRBJ1-2	TRBV5-1	TRBD1	-
TGTGCCAGCTCACCGGCGGCCGCGAACACCGGGGAGCTGTTTTTT	CASSPAAANTGELFF	15	TRBJ2-2	TRBV18	-	-
TGTGCCAGCAGCTCCCGTCTTCGGGTTGCCTCTGGGGCCAACGTCCTGACTTTC	CASSSRLRVASGANVLTF	18	TRBJ2-6	TRBV11-2	-	-
TGTGCCAGTAGCTGGGGACAGCCCGTCTACAATGAGCAGTTCTTC	CASSWGQPVYNEQFF	15	TRBJ2-1	TRBV19	TRBD1	-
TGTGCCAGCAGTCCCCCAGGGACCCAGTACTTC	CASSPPGTQYF	11	TRBJ2-5	TRBV2	-	-
TGTGCCAGCAGCTTTGGACAGGGGGCCTGGTACGAGCAGTACTTC	CASSFGQGAWYEQYF	15	TRBJ2-7	TRBV5-6	TRBD1	-
TGTGCCAGCAGCCAAGAGGTAAGGTCGCGGACCTACGAGCAGTACTTC	CASSQEVRSRTYEQYF	16	TRBJ2-7	TRBV4-2	-	few
TGTGCCAGCAGCCTAGCGGGGAGCTTACAAGAGACCCAGTACTTC	CASSLAGSLQETQYF	15	TRBJ2-5	TRBV6-5	TRBD2	few
TGTGCCAGTAGTATCCCCGGACAGGGGAGGGATACGCAGTATTTT	CASSIPGQGRDTQYF	15	TRBJ2-3	TRBV19	TRBD1	-